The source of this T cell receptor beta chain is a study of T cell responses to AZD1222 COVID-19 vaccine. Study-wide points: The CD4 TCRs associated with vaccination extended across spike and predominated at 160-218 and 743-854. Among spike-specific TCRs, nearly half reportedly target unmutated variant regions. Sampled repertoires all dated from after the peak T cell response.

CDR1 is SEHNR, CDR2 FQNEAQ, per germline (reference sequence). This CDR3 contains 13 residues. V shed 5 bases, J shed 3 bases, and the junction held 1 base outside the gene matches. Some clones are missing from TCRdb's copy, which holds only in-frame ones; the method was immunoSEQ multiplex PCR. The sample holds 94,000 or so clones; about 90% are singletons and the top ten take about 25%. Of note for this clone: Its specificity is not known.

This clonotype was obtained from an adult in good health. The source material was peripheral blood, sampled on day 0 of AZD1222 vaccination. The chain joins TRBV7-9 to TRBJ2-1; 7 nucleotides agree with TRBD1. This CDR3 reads CASSPGGYNEQFF. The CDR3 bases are TGTGCCAGCAGCCCAGGGGGCTACAATGAGCAGTTCTTC.